This T cell receptor beta chain was sequenced for a study of memory CD4+ T cells and cytomegalovirus serostatus (dated by TCRdb to between 2018 and 2021). Background on the whole study: The cohort comprised about 35 healthy Belgian adults, 9 CMV seropositive and around 25 CMV seronegative. To replicate a published TCR-based CMV serostatus classifier, the study sequenced CD4+ memory TCRbeta repertoires from a Belgian cohort whose cytomegalovirus serostatus was known. What the authors observed across the whole study: The results were read as suggesting that the CMV-associated TCR signature is, for the most part, present in the CD4+ memory repertoire. Among the 160 or so previously reported CMV-associated TCRbeta sequences, 67 showed up in the CD4+ memory repertoires, with each one found in between one and five individuals. Unlike the original study, which covered naive and memory CD4+ and CD8+ populations, the Belgian study sequenced only CD4+CD45RO+ memory cells. For predicting CMV serostatus, the median bootstrapped AUC was 0.95 using the original framework and about 0.89 using a US-trained random forest. On the Belgian cohort, the classifier built on the original framework reached a median bootstrapped AUC of about 0.95, with a 95% CI of 0.76-1.00.

A note on this clone: The clone's antigen remains unknown. Nothing much larger sits one base from this clone, and base qualities are not available.

The Quick-DNA Microprep Kit was used to extract genomic DNA from the sorted cells. Amplification of TCRbeta DNA was done with the immunoSEQ hsTCRbeta kit, following the protocol from the manufacturer. An Illumina MiSeq instrument was used to sequence the TCRbeta libraries. In the original analysis: Removing out-of-frame sequences left 2,204,828 distinct TCRbeta sequences, an average of about 73,000 per individual. Two values were used to score each individual: the count of some 150 previously reported CMV-associated TCRbeta sequences and the total count of productive distinct TCRbeta sequences. A beta-binomial model was reimplemented in Python, and scikit-learn random forests with default parameters were trained on US cohort data. Classifier performance on the Belgian cohort was summarized as median AUC with percentile confidence intervals over 10,000 bootstrap iterations. This immuneACCESS table, as held by TCRdb, lists in-frame sequences with V and J called but not all clones. Of the missing ones, under half trace to an unresolved V gene in checked studies; the others have no known cause. The V and J calls and clone size are taken from that table; D and trimming were inferred from the DNA. Recorded for this sample are approximately 61,000 clones; approximately 78% of them occurred a single time. The top ten constitute nearly 0.9% of the sample.

The CDR3 covers 18 residues, taking in both the cysteine and the phenylalanine. Of the read, only the CDR3 DNA is kept; its 54 bases are in frame from base 1. Here V drops 0 bases and J drops 5 bases, and the junction holds 13 bases not matched to any gene. The germline V gene (reference sequence) specifies GTSNPN as CDR1 and SVGIG as CDR2. A FACSAria II was used to sort memory CD4+ T cells, defined as single viable CD3+CD4+CD8-CD45RO+ cells. CMV serostatus was determined with a Roche Elecsys assay detecting serum IgG against CMV pp150, pp28, p38 and p52. After the samples were thawed, total CD4+ T cells were enriched through positive selection using CD4 magnetic microbeads. Samples originated from another study that specifically interrogated the CD4+ T cell memory repertoire. Following standard operating procedures, peripheral blood mononuclear cells were isolated and cryopreserved, while serum was kept at -80 degrees C. The staining relied on CD3-PerCP (BW264/56), CD4-APC (RPA-T4), CD45RO-PE (UCHT1) and CD8-Pacific Orange (3B5) antibodies, and Sytox blue was used to exclude non-viable cells.

Recombination linked TRBV30 to TRBJ2-7; TRBD2 aligns with 13 central bases. The TCR was taken from an adult in good health and CMV-seronegative. Sequencing was carried out using memory CD4+ T cells from blood. Here is the DNA: TGTGCCTGGAGTGTACGATCGGGGACTAGCGGGATCCGGGACGAGCAGTACTTC. Translated, it gives CAWSVRSGTSGIRDEQYF.